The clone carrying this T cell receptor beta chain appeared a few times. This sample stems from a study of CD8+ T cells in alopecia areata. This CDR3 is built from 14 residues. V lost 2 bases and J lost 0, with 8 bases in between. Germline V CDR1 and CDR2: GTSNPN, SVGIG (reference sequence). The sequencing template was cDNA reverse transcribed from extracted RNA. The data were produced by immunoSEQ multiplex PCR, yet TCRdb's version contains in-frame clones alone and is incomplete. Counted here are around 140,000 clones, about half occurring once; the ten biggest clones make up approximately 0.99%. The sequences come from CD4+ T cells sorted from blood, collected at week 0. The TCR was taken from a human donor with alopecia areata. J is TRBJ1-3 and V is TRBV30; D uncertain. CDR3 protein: CAWSPSISGNTIYF. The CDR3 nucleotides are TGTGCCTGGAGTCCCTCAATCTCTGGAAACACCATATATTTT.